This T cell receptor beta chain was retrieved from a study of cytomegalovirus exposure and HLA in healthy donors (dated by TCRdb to 2015 to 2018). The study in broad terms: A later analysis indicated that the roughly 130 validation repertoires were generated on the platform also employed for the 600 to 750 repertoires of the first cohort. The study aimed to test whether signatures of past pathogen exposure could be identified by cataloging public T cell receptors. In addition to the first cohort of 666 subjects, a separate validation cohort of 120 different subjects was used. The study combined high-throughput TCR immunosequencing, statistical association of individual TCRs with disease status, and machine learning to predict cytomegalovirus infection status.

Separate from the approximately 700-subject first cohort, the validation cohort of about 110 subjects was the group to which the donors belonged. Worth noting for this clone: Its binding antigen is unknown. One base away there is no much larger clone; base qualities are not given.

Libraries were made using the immunoSEQ multiplex PCR assay. Per the authors' processing: A statistical classification framework was built to diagnose cytomegalovirus status from the catalog of TCR beta chain sequences. TCRdb stores this immuneACCESS table with in-frame sequences only. Part of the clones is absent; in the studies checked, under half of the shortfall reflects unresolved V genes, and no reason is known for the rest. Clonal size and the V and J genes are those of that table, whereas D and trimming came from the DNA. Here the sample has fewer than 75,000 clones; approximately 95% occur a single time. The ten largest clones capture 3% to 3.5% of the sample. Findings and caveats that apply to the study as a whole: A later analysis found that TCRs clustered in the first cohort also tended to co-occur in the 130 or so validation repertoires, with more than 90% of cluster scores above 0. A later analysis lacked HLA typing for the validation cohort, so it scored co-occurrence in that cohort across all 120 repertoires. While some public TCRs were present in many individuals, most TCR sequences turned up only very rarely across donors. A total of fewer than 200 TCR beta chains were listed by the study as associated with cytomegalovirus. Three of the identified cytomegalovirus-associated TCR beta chains were confirmed in vitro to be specific for cytomegalovirus antigens. It was suggested by the authors that the approach could potentially be generalized to other disease states and immunological phenotypes. In both the original and validation cohorts, the classifier was reported to diagnose cytomegalovirus status with high specificity and sensitivity.

Clipping removes 4 bases from V and 2 bases from J, with 7 as the unmatched junction base count. The CDR3 covers 15 residues, taking in both the cysteine and the phenylalanine. Just the 45-base CDR3 DNA is kept, in frame starting at base 1. Reading the germline V gene gives CDR1 SGHVS and CDR2 FQNEAQ. This TCR was recovered from a man younger than 35 in good health and CMV-seronegative. The sequence links TRBV7-8 to TRBJ2-7; 8 central nucleotides agree with TRBD1. Input material: PBMCs. Here is the DNA: TGTGCCAGCAGCTCGACAGGGGAGATTACCTACGAGCAGTACTTC. This encodes CASSSTGEITYEQYF.